These T cell receptor beta chains were read from a single sample in a study of T-cell reconstitution after alpha-beta-depleted transplantation in children. TCRdb independently ran MiXCR on the PCR reads; one entry per CDR3 protein. The sample gives approximately 340,000 distinct CDR3 sequences, 10% of which show up once; around 2.3% is in the top ten. This material consisted of PBMCs from the stem cell graft donor, taken from the stem cell graft. These receptors all stem from a human donor who donated a stem cell graft to a child with acute lymphoblastic leukemia. The CDR3 runs from the conserved cysteine through the conserved F or W. The D gene is left open where the match is weak. Clone size appears in some rows only: once, few, many, or a class for an expanded clone.

V,size,J,D,DNA,CDR3
TRBV7-9,NA,TRBJ2-2,NA,TGTGCCAGCAGCTGGGCAGGCGCCGGGGAGCTGTTTTTT,CASSWAGAGELFF
TRBV12-3/TRBV12-4,many,TRBJ2-2,NA,TGTGCCAGCAGTCTCCACACCGGGGAGCTGTTTTTT,CASSLHTGELFF
TRBV6-5,few,TRBJ2-2,TRBD1,TGTGCCAGCAGCCGACAGGGGGGAATCACCGGGGAGCTGTTTTTT,CASSRQGGITGELFF
TRBV6-2/TRBV6-3,few,TRBJ2-1,TRBD2,TGTGCCACCCTAGGACTAGCGGGAGTCGGTGAGCAGTTCTTC,CATLGLAGVGEQFF
TRBV15,many,TRBJ2-7,TRBD2,TGTGCCACCAGCAGAGGGATTAGCGGGAGTTACGAGCAGTACTTC,CATSRGISGSYEQYF
TRBV5-1,NA,TRBJ2-5,NA,TGCGCCAGCAGCTCCGATTCCCAGAATTCCCAGTACTTC,CASSSDSQNSQYF
TRBV7-8,many,TRBJ2-2,NA,TGTGCCAGCAGCACGGGACGTCGCACCGGGGAGCTGTTTTTT,CASSTGRRTGELFF
TRBV7-9,NA,TRBJ2-2,NA,TGTGCCAGCAGCGGTTCACCCACCGGGGAGCTGTTTTTT,CASSGSPTGELFF
TRBV20-1,NA,TRBJ2-3,NA,TGCAGTGCTTATAAGGACTACACAGATACGCAGTATTTT,CSAYKDYTDTQYF
TRBV6-2/TRBV6-3,few,TRBJ2-7,TRBD2,TGTGCCAGCAGTTACGGACTACTAGCGGGAGAGGACTTC,CASSYGLLAGEDF
TRBV5-1,few,TRBJ2-7,TRBD2,TGCGCCAGCAACCCAGCGGGAGCAGCCTCCTACGAGCAGTACTTC,CASNPAGAASYEQYF
TRBV7-9,NA,TRBJ2-7,NA,TGTGCCAGCAGCTTATCCGGGGTTAGGGGCGACGAGCAGTACTTC,CASSLSGVRGDEQYF
TRBV19,few,TRBJ2-2,NA,TGTGCCGGGGGGTATCCCGGGGAGCTGTTTTTT,CAGGYPGELFF
TRBV7-9,many,TRBJ2-3,TRBD2,TGTGCCAGCAGCCCACTAGCGGGAATCACAGATACGCAGTATTTT,CASSPLAGITDTQYF
TRBV4-3,NA,TRBJ2-2,TRBD1,TGCGCCAGCAGCCAAGACCCGCATGGGACAGGGGGCACCGGGGAGCTGTTTTTT,CASSQDPHGTGGTGELFF
TRBV6-5,NA,TRBJ1-6,NA,TGTGCCAGCAGTTACTTTCAAACGGGGCGCTCACCCCTCCACTTT,CASSYFQTGRSPLHF
TRBV7-6,NA,TRBJ2-3,NA,TGTGCCAGCAGCTTAGTAGAGGACGGCCCGAACACAGATACGCAGTATTTT,CASSLVEDGPNTDTQYF
TRBV28,few,TRBJ2-3,NA,TGTGCCAGCAGCCTGCTAGCGCCTAGGGAGACAGATACGCAGTATTTT,CASSLLAPRETDTQYF
TRBV7-2,many,TRBJ2-3,TRBD2,TGTGCCAGCAGCTACCGACTAGCGGGAGGAACAGATACGCAGTATTTT,CASSYRLAGGTDTQYF
TRBV4-1,NA,TRBJ2-5,TRBD1,TGCGCCAGCAGCCAAGATAACAGGGGGGACCAAGAGACCCAGTACTTC,CASSQDNRGDQETQYF
TRBV4-3,few,TRBJ2-1,TRBD1,TGCGCCAGCAGCCAAGGACAGACAGGGGGCAACGATGAGCAGTTCTTC,CASSQGQTGGNDEQFF
TRBV20-1,few,TRBJ1-3,NA,TGCAGTGCTAGTGGCTTCTCTGGAAACACCATATATTTT,CSASGFSGNTIYF
TRBV11-1,few,TRBJ2-1,NA,TGTGCCAGCAGCATGCGAATGGGGTGGGGGAGCTCCTACAATGAGCAGTTCTTC,CASSMRMGWGSSYNEQFF
TRBV27,few,TRBJ2-1,NA,TGTGCCAGCAGTTTCGGGGGAGGCGGATGGGTTGAGCAGTTCTTC,CASSFGGGGWVEQFF
TRBV7-9,NA,TRBJ2-3,TRBD2,TGTGCCAGCAGCTCGGGACTAGCATTAGATACGCAGTATTTT,CASSSGLALDTQYF
TRBV7-2,few,TRBJ2-5,NA,TGTGCCAGCAGCTTAGTCCCCGGGGGCAAAGAGACCCAGTACTTC,CASSLVPGGKETQYF
TRBV15,NA,TRBJ2-1,TRBD2,TGTGCCACCAGCGTAATAGCGGGAGGGTTCTCCTACAATGAGCAGTTCTTC,CATSVIAGGFSYNEQFF
TRBV5-5,NA,TRBJ2-1,NA,TGTGCCAGCAGCTTGGGAGTAGCGCACTCCCCTTACTACAATGAGCAGTTCTTC,CASSLGVAHSPYYNEQFF
TRBV5-1,few,TRBJ1-2,NA,TGCGCCAGCAGCTTGGACGGGACCGAGGTTGGAAGGGGCTACACCTTC,CASSLDGTEVGRGYTF
TRBV6-2/TRBV6-3,few,TRBJ2-1,NA,TGTGCCAGCAGTTCTGGCGGAGCCGAGTTCTTC,CASSSGGAEFF
TRBV5-1,many,TRBJ1-1,NA,TGCGCCAGCAGCGAAGTTGTCGGGACTGAAGCTTTCTTT,CASSEVVGTEAFF
TRBV20-1,few,TRBJ2-7,NA,TGCAGTCCGTTATCGAATCACGAGCAGTACTTC,CSPLSNHEQYF
TRBV12-3/TRBV12-4,NA,TRBJ2-1,NA,TGTGCCAGCGGAGTTTCCTGGGGCAGGGGTGAGAATGAGCAGTTCTTC,CASGVSWGRGENEQFF
TRBV5-1,many,TRBJ2-7,TRBD2,TGTGCCAGCAGCCCGGGACTAGCGTCCTACGAGCAGTACTTC,CASSPGLASYEQYF
TRBV2,NA,TRBJ2-7,TRBD2,TGTGCCAGCGGGGGACTAGCTGTTTCCTACGAGCAGTACTTC,CASGGLAVSYEQYF
TRBV10-2,many,TRBJ2-7,TRBD2,TGCGCCAGCAGTGTATTAGCGGGAGTAGACGAGCAGTACTTC,CASSVLAGVDEQYF
TRBV28,many,TRBJ1-5,TRBD1,TGTGCCAGCATCGAGGGACAGGGGGTACTTGGCAATCAGCCCCAGCATTTT,CASIEGQGVLGNQPQHF
TRBV7-2,NA,TRBJ2-7,TRBD2,TGTGCCAGCAGCTCTAGCGGGAGGGTCTACGAGCAGTACTTC,CASSSSGRVYEQYF
TRBV7-3,NA,TRBJ2-3,NA,TGTGCCAGCAGCCCGGGTGGGCCCCACACAGATACGCAGTATTTT,CASSPGGPHTDTQYF
TRBV20-1,NA,TRBJ1-1,NA,TGCAGTGCTAGAGATCCTTCCGCGGGCACTGAAGCTTTCTTT,CSARDPSAGTEAFF
TRBV6-1,few,TRBJ2-3,NA,TGTGCCAGCGCGGGACGCAGCACAGATACGCAGTATTTT,CASAGRSTDTQYF
TRBV5-6,few,TRBJ2-4,NA,TGTGCCAGCAGCTTCCCAGGGTCAAAAAACATTCAGTACTTC,CASSFPGSKNIQYF
TRBV29-1,few,TRBJ2-7,TRBD2,TGCAGCGTTGGCTGGGTAGCGGGGGTCGAGCAGTACTTC,CSVGWVAGVEQYF
TRBV5-5,few,TRBJ2-2,TRBD1,TGTGCCAGCAGCCAGAGTCTCGGGACAGGGTCCGGGGAGCTGTTTTTT,CASSQSLGTGSGELFF
TRBV7-3,NA,TRBJ2-1,NA,TGTGCCAGCAGCGCGGACTCCGCCTACAATGAGCAGTTCTTC,CASSADSAYNEQFF
TRBV3-1,few,TRBJ2-5,TRBD2,TGTGCCAGCAGCCAGGTTAGCGGGCCCTTCCAAGAGACCCAGTACTTC,CASSQVSGPFQETQYF
TRBV11-2,few,TRBJ2-1,NA,TGTGCCAGCAGCTTAGAGGGGTCCGGTGAGCAGTTCTTC,CASSLEGSGEQFF
TRBV20-1,NA,TRBJ2-7,TRBD2,TGCAGTGCTAGAGTCGCAGCGGGAGAGGGGAGCAACGAGCAGTACTTC,CSARVAAGEGSNEQYF
TRBV7-9,few,TRBJ2-1,NA,TGTGCCAGCAGCTTCACCACTACCTCGGGTAATGAGCAGTTCTTC,CASSFTTTSGNEQFF
TRBV29-1,NA,TRBJ2-1,TRBD2,TGCAGCCCCCCCGGGACTAGTCGCAATGAGCAGTTCTTC,CSPPGTSRNEQFF
TRBV20-1,few,TRBJ2-1,NA,TGCAGTGCTAGAGAGTTAGGGACTCCCTACAATGAGCAGTTCTTC,CSARELGTPYNEQFF
TRBV7-8,few,TRBJ2-2,NA,TGTGCCATCCCACCCCATTTGAACACCGGGGAGCTGTTTTTT,CAIPPHLNTGELFF
TRBV7-2,NA,TRBJ2-1,NA,TGTGCCAGCAGCCCGCGGACGGGACGGGAGCAGTTCTTC,CASSPRTGREQFF
TRBV5-1,NA,TRBJ1-1,TRBD1,TGCGCCAGCAGCTTACCACAGGGGGCCGGAACTGAAGCTTTCTTT,CASSLPQGAGTEAFF
TRBV5-1,NA,TRBJ1-2,TRBD1,TGCGCCAGCAGCTCACCAACATCCGGGACAGTCTATGGCTACACCTTC,CASSSPTSGTVYGYTF
TRBV28,few,TRBJ2-7,NA,TGTGCCAGCAGTTTATCGTTAAGCTTCTACGAGCAGTACTTC,CASSLSLSFYEQYF
TRBV5-1,NA,TRBJ2-7,NA,TGCGCCAGCAGCTTGACGGGGAGCCCCTACGAGCAGTACTTC,CASSLTGSPYEQYF
TRBV11-2,NA,TRBJ2-7,TRBD2,TGTGCCAGCAGCTTTTTCGGTTACGAAGCGGGAGGGCGGAACGAGCAGTACTTC,CASSFFGYEAGGRNEQYF
TRBV5-5,many,TRBJ2-1,NA,TGTGCCAGCAGCTCCGCGTACGGCGGGGCGTCACTCGATGAGCAGTTCTTC,CASSSAYGGASLDEQFF